The 13 T cell receptor beta chains presented below share a single source sample, sequenced in a study of blood T cell repertoires in COVID-19. Assay: immunoSEQ multiplex PCR; the TCRdb copy retains only in-frame clones and omits some. This table has about 190,000 clones, 84% appearing once. Sequencing was carried out using peripheral blood. These receptors all come from a human donor in a cohort sampled during active COVID-19.

The chain employs TRBV7-2 and TRBJ1-4; the match to TRBD1 covers 7 bases. The CDR3 spans 16 residues. Germline assignment: CDR1 SGHTA and CDR2 FQGNSA. V shed 0 bases, J shed 8 bases, and the junction held 9 bases outside the gene matches. The CDR3 nucleotides read TGTGCCAGCAGCTTAGCGTGGGGCAGGGGGTTGGAAAAACTGTTTTTT. Translated, it gives CASSLAWGRGLEKLFF.

This clone has a handful of counts. This chain joins TRBV19 and TRBJ2-2; D remains unclear. The CDR3 spans 12 residues. V lost 7 bases to trimming and J lost 5 bases, with 8 bases between them. Germline V CDR1 and CDR2: LNHDA, SQIVND (reference sequence). The CDR3 reads CASISRTGELFF. The CDR3 bases are TGTGCCAGTATTTCGAGGACCGGGGAGCTGTTTTTT.

This clone was picked up a small number of times. The chain uses TRBV4-1 and TRBJ2-3, with no clear D. The CDR3 has 16 residues. The germline gives CDR1 MGHRA, CDR2 YSYEKL. V lost 4 bases and J lost 1, with 15 bases in between. This CDR3 reads CASSPRVTRGTDTQYF. Here the CDR3 DNA reads TGCGCCAGCAGCCCTCGTGTGACCCGGGGCACAGATACGCAGTATTTT.

This chain uses TRBV12-3 or TRBV12-4 with TRBJ1-5; no definite D call. This CDR3 spans 12 amino acids. V gave up 2 bases and J gave up 6 bases, with 5 bases separating them. The DNA of the CDR3 is TGTGCCAGCAGTTTATCGGGTCAGCCCCAGCATTTT. Encoded protein: CASSLSGQPQHF.

V usage is TRBV7-8 and J usage is TRBJ1-1, with TRBD1 as a possible D gene (5 bases). The CDR3 contains 15 residues. The V gene's germline CDR1 is SGHVS and CDR2 FQNEAQ. V dropped 6 bases and J dropped 8 bases, with 22 bases sitting between them. CDR3 in amino acids: CASSSPKDTLTEAFF. In DNA, the CDR3 is TGTGCCAGCAGTTCCCCGAAGGACACCTTGACGGAAGCTTTCTTT.

J is TRBJ1-2 and V is TRBV9; no firm D call. Germline V lookup: CDR1 SGDLS, CDR2 YYNGEE. With 3 bases removed from V and 6 bases from J, the gap between germline ends came to 15 bases. CDR3 size: 14 residues. The CDR3 loop is CASSGRILLDGYTF. The CDR3 DNA reads TGTGCCAGCAGCGGCAGGATTCTGTTGGATGGCTACACCTTC.

This clone was seen ten or more times. V is TRBV20-1 and J is TRBJ1-4, with D maybe TRBD1 (6 bases). This CDR3 is built from 15 residues. Between the trimmed V and J ends, which lost 3 bases and 3 bases, there was a span of 14 bases. Germline lookup yields CDR1 DFQATT and CDR2 SNEGSKA (reference sequence). The CDR3 DNA follows: TGCAGTGCTAGTAGTAGGGAGGGGGCTAATGAAAAACTGTTTTTT. Its translation is CSASSREGANEKLFF.

Notes on this clone: The same CDR3 arises from other DNA sequences in this sample as well. The chain recombines TRBV18 with TRBJ2-7, with 9 bases that match TRBD1. The CDR3 consists of 14 residues. Germline CDR1 KGHSH, CDR2 LQKENI. After removal of 3 bases from V and 1 base from J, the junction contained 1 base not matched to a gene. CDR3: CASSPGQGSYEQYF. The CDR3 DNA follows: TGTGCCAGCTCACCGGGACAGGGATCCTACGAGCAGTACTTC.

The gene calls are TRBV5-1 and TRBJ1-1; maybe TRBD1 (6 bases). Trimming left V 3 bases short and J 4 bases short, with 13 bases between. The CDR3 consists of 14 residues. Looked up from germline, CDR1 is SGHRS and CDR2 is YFSETQ. CDR3 nucleotide sequence: TGCGCCAGCAGCTCCACAGGGTTAAGCACTGAAGCTTTCTTT. Translated: CASSSTGLSTEAFF.

This sequence joins TRBV18 and TRBJ1-2, with 8 positions matching TRBD1. V shed 5 bases and J 6 bases; nucleotides not matched to a gene: 5. Germline loops: CDR1 KGHSH, CDR2 LQKENI. The CDR3 is 13 residues long. The CDR3 protein is CASSYTGGDGYTF. Written as DNA, the CDR3 is TGTGCCAGCTCATATACAGGGGGAGATGGCTACACCTTC.

The chain recombines TRBV5-5 with TRBJ1-1; perhaps TRBD1 as D (5 bases). The CDR3 totals 12 residues. V gave up 4 bases and J gave up 11 bases, with 15 bases separating them. Looked up from germline, CDR1 is SGHKS and CDR2 is YYEKEE (reference sequence). CDR3 in DNA: TGTGCCAGCAGCCTCGACAGTTTTGAGGCTTTCTTT. Its translation is CASSLDSFEAFF.

The chain combines TRBV7-6 with TRBJ1-2; possible D gene TRBD1, 5 bases. Germline lookup yields CDR1 SGHVS and CDR2 FNYEAQ. V was pared by 5 bases and J by 4 bases, with 8 bases between. The length of the CDR3 is 12 residues. The CDR3 here is CASSPDSYGYTF. The CDR3 DNA is TGTGCCAGCAGCCCAGACAGCTATGGCTACACCTTC.

V and J are TRBV9 and TRBJ2-5; the D gene is possibly TRBD1 (6 bases). Trimming cost V 4 bases and J 5 bases, with 18 bases left between them. The CDR3 has 15 residues. Germline CDR1 is SGDLS and CDR2 is YYNGEE. This chain's CDR3 is CASSPRQGTGETQYF. The CDR3 DNA sequence: TGTGCCAGCAGCCCCCGGCAGGGGACGGGGGAGACCCAGTACTTC.